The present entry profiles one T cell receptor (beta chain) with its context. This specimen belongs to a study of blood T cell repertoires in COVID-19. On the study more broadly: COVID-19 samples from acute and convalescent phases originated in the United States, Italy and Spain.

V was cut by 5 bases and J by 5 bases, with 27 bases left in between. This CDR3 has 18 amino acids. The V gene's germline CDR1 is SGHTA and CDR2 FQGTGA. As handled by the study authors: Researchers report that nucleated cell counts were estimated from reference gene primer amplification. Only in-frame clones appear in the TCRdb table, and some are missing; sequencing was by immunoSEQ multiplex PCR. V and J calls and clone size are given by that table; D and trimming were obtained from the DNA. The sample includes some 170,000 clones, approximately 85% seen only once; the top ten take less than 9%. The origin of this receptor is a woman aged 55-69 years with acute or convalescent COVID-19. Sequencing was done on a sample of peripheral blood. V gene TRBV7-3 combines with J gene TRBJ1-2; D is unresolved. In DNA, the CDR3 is TGTGCCAGCAGCCTAGCAGGAGGGAGAACTTCCGAAGGGTATGGCTACACCTTC. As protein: CASSLAGGRTSEGYGYTF.